This T cell receptor beta chain comes out of a study of radiotherapy plus CTLA-4 blockade in lung cancer. In the study overall: An objective response was seen in around 19% of patients, and disease control in roughly 28%.

Germline V lookup: CDR1 GTSNPN, CDR2 SVGIG (reference sequence). The CDR3 extends over 13 amino acids. Trimming took off 0 bases at V and 7 bases at J, with 12 bases between the two ends. TCRdb keeps only in-frame clones here, not all; method: immunoSEQ multiplex PCR. The sample contains fewer than 65,000 clones, about 85% of which appear only once. The rearrangement links TRBV30 to TRBJ1-2; D is unclear. The sequence came from a human donor with non-small cell lung cancer who had a complete response to radiotherapy plus ipilimumab. This material consisted of peripheral blood, taken from a patient treated with radiotherapy plus ipilimumab. CDR3 region: CAWSVSRMTGYTF. In DNA form, the CDR3 reads TGTGCCTGGAGTGTCTCTAGGATGACTGGCTACACCTTC.